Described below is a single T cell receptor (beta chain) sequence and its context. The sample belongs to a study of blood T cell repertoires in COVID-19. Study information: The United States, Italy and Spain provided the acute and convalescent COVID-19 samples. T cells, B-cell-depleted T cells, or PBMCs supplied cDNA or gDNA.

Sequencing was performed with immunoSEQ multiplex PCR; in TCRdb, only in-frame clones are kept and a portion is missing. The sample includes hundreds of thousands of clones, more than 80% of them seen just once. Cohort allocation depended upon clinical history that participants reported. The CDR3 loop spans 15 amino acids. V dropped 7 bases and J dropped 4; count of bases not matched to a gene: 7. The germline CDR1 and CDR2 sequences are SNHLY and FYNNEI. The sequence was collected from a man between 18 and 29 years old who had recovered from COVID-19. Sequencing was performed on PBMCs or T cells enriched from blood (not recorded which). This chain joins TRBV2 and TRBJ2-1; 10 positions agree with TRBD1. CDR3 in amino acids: CASTRGQGTYNEQFF. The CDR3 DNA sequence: TGTGCCAGCACCCGGGGACAGGGGACGTACAATGAGCAGTTCTTC.